Detailed here is one T cell receptor beta chain. Its specificity is unknown. These data originate in a study of cytomegalovirus exposure and HLA in healthy donors. For the study at large: The same platform as the approximately 730 first-cohort repertoires was used for the 95 to 150 validation repertoires, a later analysis reported.

Findings and limits, study-wide: Most TCR sequences were uncommon, yet certain public TCRs appeared in many donors. It was approximately 160 TCR beta chains that were listed as cytomegalovirus-associated.

Germline values: CDR1 MGHRA, CDR2 YSYEKL. The CDR3 runs to 17 residues. Trimming shortened V by 4 bases and J by 9 bases, and 26 bases separated the two germline ends. The data were produced by immunoSEQ multiplex PCR, yet TCRdb's version contains in-frame clones alone and is incomplete. This sample has fewer than 100,000 clones; roughly 93% occur once, and the top ten carry 2.1%. The genes are TRBV4-1 and TRBJ2-3; maybe TRBD2 (6 bases). The TCR was taken from a young man in good health and CMV-seronegative. Sequenced: PBMCs. CDR3 DNA sequence: TGCGCCAGCAGCCCCCTCCGGGACGGGAGCCTCACAGGCACGCAGTATTTT. Protein product: CASSPLRDGSLTGTQYF.